These 25 T cell receptor beta chains originate from one sample sequenced in a study of blood T cells in healthy people across ages. Then a second PCR, running roughly 7 to 11 cycles, was carried out with a sample-barcoded 5' primer and a J-beta primer mix. TCRdb fed the 5' RACE reads into MiXCR, producing one record per CDR3 protein. Counted here are about 970,000 distinct CDR3 sequences, roughly 50% occurring once; the ten biggest clones make up 20% to 25%. The sequencing input was blood. Receptors originate from a woman aged 60-75 years in good health.

The chain employs TRBV9 and TRBJ2-1; D possibly corresponds to TRBD1 (6 bases). The germline V gene has CDR1 SGDLS and CDR2 YYNGEE. This CDR3 spans 14 amino acids. V lost 4 bases and J 9 bases, leaving 17 bases between the germline ends. The CDR3 DNA is TGTGCCAGCAGCCCATCCACAGGGAATACTGAGCAGTTCTTC. Its protein product is CASSPSTGNTEQFF.

Worth noting for this clonotype: The missing conserved phenylalanine or tryptophan at the end of this CDR3 makes a read error likely. The rearrangement links TRBV29-1 to TRBJ2-5, with 9 bases identical to TRBD2. The length of the CDR3 is 13 residues. Germline assignment: CDR1 SQVTM and CDR2 ANQGSEA. V shed 4 bases, J shed 4 bases, and the junction held 4 bases outside the gene matches. The CDR3 DNA sequence: TGCAGCGTTGCGACTAGCGGCGGAGAGACCCAGTACTTA. It codes for CSVATSGGETQYL.

The chain combines TRBV6-6 with TRBJ2-7, with 13 bases that match TRBD2. With the DNA end fitting TRBJ2-5 better, the J assignment may be wrong. This CDR3 has 15 residues. CDR1 is MNHNY and CDR2 is SVGAGI in the germline V gene (reference sequence). The CDR3 nucleotides read TGTGCCAGCAGCAGGACTAGCGGGGGCTTACAGACCCAGTACTTC. This gives the protein CASSRTSGGLQTQYF.

The J gene is TRBJ2-1, the V gene TRBV18; D perhaps matches TRBD1 (5 bases). Trimming pared 3 bases from V and 6 bases from J, leaving 9 bases between. Germline-derived CDR1 and CDR2 are KGHSH and LQKENI. CDR3 length: 13 residues. The CDR3 nucleotides are TGTGCCAGCTCACCTGCAGGGCGCAATGAGCAGTTCTTC. It codes for CASSPAGRNEQFF. The full variable domain, completed using reference TRBV18 and TRBJ2-1, is NAGVMQNPRHLVRRRGQEARLRCSPMKGHSHVYWYRQLPEEGLKFMVYLQKENIIDESGMPKERFSAEFPKEGPSILRIQQVVRGDSAAYFCASSPAGRNEQFFGPGTRLTVL.

This clonotype has just a few counts. V and J are TRBV28 and TRBJ2-7, with 7 nucleotides matching TRBD1. Unmatched junction bases numbered 5, after V lost 7 bases and J lost 5 bases. CDR1 and CDR2 from the germline V gene are MDHEN and SYDVKM. The CDR3 loop spans 12 amino acids. The DNA of the CDR3 is TGTGCCAGCACCGGACAGGTTCACGAGCAGTACTTC. Encoded protein: CASTGQVHEQYF.

The chain links TRBV6-5 to TRBJ2-4, with TRBD1 matching over 9 bases. The better agreement between TRBJ2-7 and the DNA end casts doubt on the J call. The CDR3 length is 15 residues. CDR1 and CDR2 (germline): MNHEY, SVGAGI. CDR3: CASSYQPGQGREQYF. The CDR3 DNA is TGTGCCAGCAGTTACCAACCGGGACAGGGACGCGAGCAGTACTTC.

As to this clonotype: Just one base apart from a much larger clone, this may be a read error. V is TRBV4-1 and J is TRBJ2-4; 9 nucleotides line up with TRBD2. The end of the DNA aligns better with TRBJ2-7, so the J call may be wrong. The CDR3 length is 19 residues. Per the germline V gene, CDR1 is MGHRA and CDR2 is YSYEKL. CDR3 in amino acids: CASSHPGLAQGPNFSEQYF. The CDR3 coding sequence is TGCGCCAGCAGCCATCCGGGACTAGCTCAGGGACCGAATTTCTCCGAGCAGTACTTC.

The rearrangement links TRBV5-1 to TRBJ2-1, with TRBD1 matching over 9 bases. Looked up from germline, CDR1 is SGHRS and CDR2 is YFSETQ. V lost 5 bases, J lost 6 bases, and 9 bases stayed unmatched. This CDR3 contains 15 residues. The CDR3 DNA is TGCGCCAGCAGGATCCGGGACAGGGATGGCAATGAGCAGTTCTTC. Translation: CASRIRDRDGNEQFF.

This clonotype occurred once. V gene TRBV28 combines with J gene TRBJ2-3, with 14 bases fitting TRBD2. Unmatched junction bases numbered 16, after V lost 6 bases and J lost 5 bases. CDR1 and CDR2 (germline): MDHEN, SYDVKM. This CDR3 region has 19 residues. In DNA form, the CDR3 reads TGTGCCAGCAGCCGGGGACTAGCGGGAGTAGGTGGAGGGATAGATACGCAGTATTTT. The encoded protein is CASSRGLAGVGGGIDTQYF.

This clonotype was observed a handful of times. CDR3 DNA sequence: TGTGCCAGCAGCCCCGCGGGGCATGAGATCGGGCGTGCAAACCAAGAGACCCAGTACTTC. Translated: CASSPAGHEIGRANQETQYF. The V call is TRBV13, the J call TRBJ2-5; a weak D match, TRBD2 (6 bases). This CDR3 comprises 20 residues. V dropped 5 bases and J dropped 0 bases, with 28 bases sitting between them. CDR1 and CDR2 from the germline V gene are PRHDT and FYEKMQ (reference sequence).

The V gene is TRBV5-6, the J gene TRBJ2-2, with D hard to call. Between the trimmed V and J ends, which lost 1 base and 0 bases, there was a span of 10 bases. The germline gives CDR1 SGHDT, CDR2 YYEEEE. The CDR3 has 16 amino acids. The CDR3 sequence is CASSLSPDPNTGELFF. CDR3 sequence (DNA): TGTGCCAGCAGCTTGTCCCCCGACCCGAACACCGGGGAGCTGTTTTTT. The full variable domain, with the rest looked up from reference TRBV5-6 and TRBJ2-2, is DAGVTQSPTHLIKTRGQQVTLRCSPKSGHDTVSWYQQALGQGPQFIFQYYEEEERQRGNFPDRFSGHQFPNYSSELNVNALLLGDSALYLCASSLSPDPNTGELFFGEGSRLTVL.

This clonotype was seen a handful of times. The rearrangement links TRBV6-6 to TRBJ2-5; 7 nucleotides line up with TRBD2. V shed 6 bases and J 1 base; nucleotides not matched to a gene: 5. The CDR3 has 14 amino acids. CDR1 is MNHNY, CDR2 SVGAGI, per germline (reference sequence). The CDR3 sequence: CASSSSSGQETQYF. The CDR3 DNA is TGTGCCAGCAGCTCCTCTAGCGGCCAAGAGACCCAGTACTTC.

About this clonotype: One junction end disagrees with the germline gene, perhaps due to a read error. The chain employs TRBV12-3 or TRBV12-4 and TRBJ2-3, with D hard to call. This CDR3 comprises 11 residues. The CDR3 region has the DNA TGTACCAGCAGCCTGGTTGATACGCAGTATTTT. Translated: CTSSLVDTQYF.

In its sample, this clonotype was seen a few times. This chain joins TRBV28 and TRBJ2-7; D not certain. CDR3 length: 14 amino acids. From germline, CDR1 is MDHEN and CDR2 SYDVKM. Trimming left V 1 base short and J 6 bases short, with 13 bases between. As DNA, the CDR3 is TGTGCCAGCAGTTTATTTGGTGGTTCGTCCGAGCAGTACTTC. It specifies CASSLFGGSSEQYF.

This clonotype was observed a few times. The chain is built from TRBV29-1 and TRBJ2-5; 7 positions match TRBD2. Germline CDR1 is SQVTM and CDR2 is ANQGSEA. The trim removed 7 bases at V and 5 bases at J, leaving 10 bases unmatched. CDR3 length: 13 residues. This chain's CDR3 is CSALGGSGETQYF. The CDR3 coding sequence is TGCAGCGCACTTGGCGGGAGCGGGGAGACCCAGTACTTC. The complete variable domain, with remaining parts taken from reference TRBV29-1 and TRBJ2-5, reads SAVISQKPSRDICQRGTSLTIQCQVDSQVTMMFWYRQQPGQSLTLIATANQGSEATYESGFVIDKFPISRPNLTFSTLTVSNMSPEDSSIYLCSALGGSGETQYFGPGTRLLVL.

The chain links TRBV28 to TRBJ2-5; tentative D call: TRBD2 (5 bases). Between the trimmed V and J ends, which lost 6 bases and 11 bases, there was a span of 22 bases. The CDR3 totals 14 residues. The germline CDR1 and CDR2 sequences are MDHEN and SYDVKM. The CDR3 nucleotides are TGTGCCAGCAGGGAAGGTGGAGACTATACTAAGCAGTACTTC. It specifies CASREGGDYTKQYF.

This clonotype has just a few counts. The rearrangement joins TRBV7-9 to TRBJ2-7; 7 bases fit TRBD1. The CDR3 extends over 14 amino acids. V shed 4 bases, J shed 3 bases, and the junction held 6 bases outside the gene matches. Germline loops: CDR1 SEHNR, CDR2 FQNEAQ (reference sequence). The CDR3 bases are TGTGCCAGCAGCTCGCTCCGGGACAGCTACGAGCAGTACTTC. Translation gives CASSSLRDSYEQYF.

The V call is TRBV4-3, the J call TRBJ2-1; no clear D. V lost 3 bases and J lost 5, with 20 bases in between. Germline V gives CDR1 LGHNA, CDR2 YSLEER. The CDR3 extends over 17 amino acids. The CDR3 DNA reads as TGCGCCAGCAGCCAGGCCCCGGTAGGAGAAACAAACAATGAGCAGTTCTTC. Protein product: CASSQAPVGETNNEQFF.

The chain uses TRBV6-5 and TRBJ2-1; D may be TRBD1 or TRBD2 (5 bases each). V was clipped by 0 bases and J by 5 bases, with 8 bases between them. The CDR3 is 14 amino acids. CDR1 and CDR2 from the germline V gene are MNHEY and SVGAGI. The DNA of the CDR3 is TGTGCCAGCAGTTACTCGGGACGGAACAATGAGCAGTTCTTC. Protein product: CASSYSGRNNEQFF.

This clonotype was detected only a few times. The chain combines TRBV6-2 or TRBV6-3 with TRBJ2-1; TRBD2 is a possible D gene (5 bases). Trimming removed 6 bases from V and 8 bases from J, with 20 bases in between. CDR1 and CDR2 (germline): MNHEY, SVGEGT. This CDR3 has 15 residues. The CDR3 spells CASRSGNLVSDEQFF. For the CDR3, the DNA is TGTGCCAGCAGATCCGGGAACTTGGTGAGCGATGAGCAGTTCTTC.

This sequence joins TRBV7-9 and TRBJ1-2; no clear D gene. The germline V and J ends were trimmed by 5 bases and 3 bases, with 16 bases remaining between them. Germline V lookup: CDR1 SEHNR, CDR2 FQNEAQ (reference sequence). The CDR3 sequence is 15 residues long. CDR3 coding DNA: TGTGCCAGCAGCCGCGCTGCCGGGTTGGACTATGGCTACACCTTC. As protein: CASSRAAGLDYGYTF.

J is TRBJ2-3 and V is TRBV11-1; possible D gene TRBD1, 6 bases. Trimming removed 4 bases at V and 2 bases at J, with 19 bases between. The CDR3 loop spans 17 amino acids. The germline V gene has CDR1 SGHAT and CDR2 FQDESV (reference sequence). The CDR3 DNA sequence: TGTGCCAGCAGCTCGACAAAAGCAGACAGGACCACAGATACGCAGTATTTT. Translating it yields CASSSTKADRTTDTQYF. The variable domain in full, completed from reference TRBV11-1 and TRBJ2-3, reads EAEVAQSPRYKITEKSQAVAFWCDPISGHATLYWYRQILGQGPELLVQFQDESVVDDSQLPKDRFSAERLKGVDSTLKIQPAELGDSAMYLCASSSTKADRTTDTQYFGPGTRLTVL.

The V and J genes are TRBV29-1 and TRBJ1-1, with D hard to call. Germline lookup yields CDR1 SQVTM and CDR2 ANQGSEA. The CDR3 sequence is 14 residues long. Trimming removed 5 bases from V and 0 bases from J, with 13 bases in between. Here the CDR3 DNA reads TGCAGCGTTACAGACATGGGAATGAACACTGAAGCTTTCTTT. Amino acid sequence: CSVTDMGMNTEAFF.

This clonotype was seen only a few times. The chain combines TRBV7-7 with TRBJ2-1; D is undetermined. Germline values: CDR1 SSHAT, CDR2 FNYEAQ (reference sequence). The V gene lost 4 bases and the J gene lost 9 bases, with 10 bases spanning the gap. The CDR3 is made up of 12 amino acids. The CDR3 sequence is CASSSGYGEQFF. The CDR3, as DNA: TGTGCCAGCAGCTCCGGTTATGGTGAGCAGTTCTTC.

The chain uses TRBV20-1 and TRBJ2-7; 12 nucleotides match TRBD1. This CDR3 spans 17 amino acids. The germline CDR1 and CDR2 sequences are DFQATT and SNEGSKA (reference sequence). Losses at the gene ends were 2 bases for V and 7 bases for J; bases not matched to a gene: 15. CDR3 protein: CSARYSVGTGGRNEQYF. CDR3 DNA sequence: TGCAGTGCTAGATATAGTGTCGGGACAGGGGGCAGGAATGAGCAGTACTTC.